Listed here are 26 T cell receptor beta chains from one sample, sequenced in a study of blood T cell repertoires in COVID-19. The protocol was immunoSEQ multiplex PCR, while the TCRdb copy is restricted to in-frame clones and leaves out a portion. The sample lists 130,000 to 150,000 clones, around 87% occurring once. The specimen sequenced was PBMCs or T cells enriched from blood (not recorded which). The receptors shown here come from a man aged 60 to 69 who had recovered from COVID-19.

The rearrangement uses TRBV24-1 and TRBJ2-2; weak D call: TRBD2 (5 bases). This CDR3 has 14 residues. Trimming cost V 9 bases and J 2 bases, with 12 bases left between them. Germline CDR1 KGHDR, CDR2 SFDVKD. CDR3 sequence: CATGGRLNTGELFF. For the CDR3, the DNA is TGTGCCACCGGAGGCAGATTAAACACCGGGGAGCTGTTTTTT.

The V call is TRBV10-3, the J call TRBJ2-7, with TRBD1 as a possible D gene (6 bases). CDR1 is ENHRY, CDR2 SYGVKD, per germline. The CDR3 loop spans 14 amino acids. With 1 base removed from V and 3 bases from J, the gap between germline ends came to 10 bases. CDR3 region: CAISELRDNYEQYF. The CDR3 nucleotides read TGTGCCATCAGTGAGTTACGGGACAACTACGAGCAGTACTTC.

In its sample, this clone was seen a few times. This chain connects TRBV6-1 to TRBJ2-7; the D is unclear. CDR3 length equals 13 residues. Germline assignment: CDR1 MNHNS and CDR2 SASEGT. V was trimmed by 0 bases and J by 9 bases, leaving 12 bases between them. For the CDR3, the DNA is TGTGCCAGCAGTGAAGCTAGCCTGGTTATGCAGTACTTC. It yields the protein CASSEASLVMQYF.

The CDR3 loop is CASSIVVGQASNQPQHF. In DNA form, the CDR3 reads TGTGCCAGTAGTATAGTTGTAGGACAGGCGAGCAATCAGCCCCAGCATTTT. V is TRBV19 and J is TRBJ1-5; 7 bases fit TRBD1. The CDR3 is 17 amino acids. Germline V CDR1 and CDR2: LNHDA, SQIVND (reference sequence). With 1 base clipped from V and 1 base from J, the junction kept 7 bases outside the gene matches.

In this sample, this clone turned up once. J is TRBJ1-2 and V is TRBV27; TRBD1 matches 9 bases. With V trimmed by 6 bases and J by 4 bases, 3 bases remained unmatched. From germline, CDR1 is MNHEY and CDR2 SMNVEV (reference sequence). CDR3 size: 13 residues. The CDR3 reads CASSTDRGYGYTF. CDR3 nucleotide sequence: TGTGCCAGCAGCACGGACAGGGGCTATGGCTACACCTTC.

The J gene is TRBJ2-7, the V gene TRBV15; 13 nucleotides match TRBD2. Trimming at V came to 0 bases and at J to 2 bases, leaving 4 bases not matched to a gene. CDR1 is LNHNV, CDR2 YYDKDF, per germline (reference sequence). This CDR3 has 17 amino acids. CDR3 in DNA: TGTGCCACCAGCAGAGATCAGGGACTAGCGGGACCCTACGAGCAGTACTTC. Protein sequence: CATSRDQGLAGPYEQYF.

The V and J genes are TRBV10-3 and TRBJ1-2; TRBD1 is a possible D gene (5 bases). The V end was cut by 9 bases, the J end by 8 bases, with 16 bases between. Germline assignment: CDR1 ENHRY and CDR2 SYGVKD. The CDR3 has 12 amino acids. As DNA, the CDR3 is TGTGCCATGGCCGGGGGGATTGGGGGCTACACCTTC. Protein sequence: CAMAGGIGGYTF.

This clone is a singleton in its sample. The chain is built from TRBV5-6 and TRBJ1-1; TRBD1 is a possible D gene (5 bases). Germline CDR1 and CDR2: SGHDT and YYEEEE. The CDR3 consists of 12 residues. V gave up 1 base and J gave up 7 bases, with 8 bases separating them. CDR3 region: CASSLYGGEAFF. The CDR3 region has the DNA TGTGCCAGCAGCTTGTACGGGGGTGAAGCTTTCTTT.

V gene TRBV4-2 combines with J gene TRBJ2-1, with a possible D match to TRBD2 (6 bases). The CDR3 is 15 residues long. The V end was cut by 2 bases, the J end by 7 bases, with 15 bases between. CDR1 is LGHNA, CDR2 YNFKEQ, per germline. The CDR3 is CASSQPGGPGNEQFF. The CDR3 DNA reads TGTGCCAGCAGCCAACCCGGGGGTCCAGGGAATGAGCAGTTCTTC.

V is TRBV28 and J is TRBJ2-7; D may be TRBD1 (6 bases). The CDR3 is 13 amino acids. The V end lost 8 bases, the J end lost 5 bases, and 16 bases lay between the germline ends. The germline CDR1 and CDR2 sequences are MDHEN and SYDVKM. Here the CDR3 reads CASGPQGSHEQYF. In DNA form, the CDR3 reads TGTGCCAGCGGCCCTCAGGGGTCCCACGAGCAGTACTTC.

This clone has more than one count but fewer than ten. V is TRBV18 and J is TRBJ1-1, with 8 nucleotides matching TRBD1. The germline V gene has CDR1 KGHSH and CDR2 LQKENI. This CDR3 region has 14 residues. With V trimmed by 5 bases and J by 4 bases, 6 bases remained unmatched. CDR3 DNA: TGTGCCAGCTCATCGCGACAGGGGAGCACTGAAGCTTTCTTT. This translates into CASSSRQGSTEAFF.

The V call is TRBV2, the J call TRBJ2-2; 11 nucleotides line up with TRBD2. Germline V CDR1 and CDR2: SNHLY, FYNNEI. Trimming at V came to 7 bases and at J to 4 bases, leaving 5 bases not matched to a gene. The CDR3 runs 15 residues. CDR3 amino acids: CASKLAGEGTGELFF. The CDR3 DNA sequence: TGTGCCAGCAAACTAGCGGGAGAGGGCACCGGGGAGCTGTTTTTT.

The chain uses TRBV6-5 and TRBJ2-3; 7 bases agree with TRBD1. The germline gives CDR1 MNHEY, CDR2 SVGAGI. This CDR3 is 13 amino acids long. The ends lost 6 bases at V and 5 bases at J; junction bases unmatched: 5. The CDR3 is CASSQGVQDTQYF. The CDR3 DNA sequence: TGTGCCAGCAGCCAGGGGGTCCAAGATACGCAGTATTTT.

This clone was recorded only once. The chain carries TRBV7-9 and TRBJ1-6; 9 positions agree with TRBD1. Germline V lookup: CDR1 SEHNR, CDR2 FQNEAQ (reference sequence). The CDR3 sequence is 17 residues long. V shed 6 bases, J shed 6 bases, and the junction held 12 bases outside the gene matches. CDR3 sequence: CASSRQITGGRNSPLHF. In nucleotides, the CDR3 is TGTGCCAGCAGTCGACAGATTACAGGGGGCCGTAATTCACCCCTCCACTTT.

This rearrangement joins TRBV4-1 to TRBJ2-7; the match to TRBD2 covers 7 bases. V lost 6 bases and J lost 7; bases outside the gene matches: 12. Germline V gene lookup returns CDR1 MGHRA and CDR2 YSYEKL. This CDR3 has 14 amino acids. The CDR3 nucleotides are TGCGCCAGCAGGACTTCGGGGACGGGGGGAGAGCAGTACTTC. This translates into CASRTSGTGGEQYF.

The chain has TRBV18 and TRBJ1-2, with a weak D call TRBD1 (5 bases). The CDR3 totals 15 residues. CDR1 and CDR2 from the germline V gene are KGHSH and LQKENI. With 3 bases removed from V and 3 bases from J, the gap between germline ends came to 14 bases. CDR3 in DNA: TGTGCCAGCTCACCCTTGTGGGGCAGCGACTATGGCTACACCTTC. Translation: CASSPLWGSDYGYTF.

The J gene is TRBJ2-3, the V gene TRBV3-1 (or the pseudogene TRBV3-2); 8 positions agree with TRBD2. The CDR3 runs 13 residues. Germline V gives CDR1 LGHDT, CDR2 YNNKEL (reference sequence). V was clipped by 5 bases and J by 11 bases; unmatched bases: 9. CDR3 sequence: CASSGTRSWGQYF. The CDR3 region has the DNA TGTGCCAGCAGCGGGACTAGAAGCTGGGGGCAGTATTTT.

CDR3 nucleotide sequence: TGTGCCAGCAGTAGCCCGCAGGGACAGGGTCCCTATGGCTACACCTTC. This sequence encodes CASSSPQGQGPYGYTF. V usage is TRBV27 and J usage is TRBJ1-2, with TRBD1 matching over 9 bases. The CDR3 totals 16 residues. CDR1 and CDR2 (germline): MNHEY, SMNVEV (reference sequence). Trimming took 5 bases from V and 4 from J; bases not matched to a gene: 11.

The chain uses TRBV15 and TRBJ2-3; a weak D match, TRBD1 (5 bases). Germline assignment: CDR1 LNHNV and CDR2 YYDKDF (reference sequence). CDR3 length equals 14 residues. Trimming stripped 0 bases from V and 2 bases from J, with 6 bases between. In nucleotides, the CDR3 is TGTGCCACCAGCAGAGACAGGGACACAGATACGCAGTATTTT. Translation: CATSRDRDTDTQYF.

V is TRBV28 and J is TRBJ1-1; TRBD1 matches 10 bases. The CDR3 runs to 15 residues. Trimming removed 5 bases from V and 3 bases from J; junction bases left unmatched: 6. Germline CDR1 is MDHEN and CDR2 is SYDVKM. The DNA of the CDR3 is TGTGCCAGCAGTCCTAGGGGGACAGGGGACACTGAAGCTTTCTTT. Protein product: CASSPRGTGDTEAFF.

This sequence joins TRBV10-3 and TRBJ2-5; 10 nucleotides align to TRBD2. In germline, CDR1 is ENHRY, CDR2 SYGVKD. The CDR3 contains 13 residues. J was trimmed by 8 bases and V by 6 bases; bases with no gene match: 6. For the CDR3, the DNA is TGTGCCATCAGCCCTAGCGGGGGCGGAACCCAGTACTTC. It yields the protein CAISPSGGGTQYF.

The CDR3 DNA follows: TGTGCCAGCAGGGTATTACAGGTCTCCTACGAGCAGTACTTC. Translating gives CASRVLQVSYEQYF. The chain links TRBV6-5 to TRBJ2-7; tentative D call: TRBD1 (5 bases). With 6 bases removed from V and 0 bases from J, the gap between germline ends came to 12 bases. CDR1 and CDR2 from the germline V gene are MNHEY and SVGAGI. There are 14 residues in the CDR3.

The CDR3 coding sequence is TGTGCCAGCAGTTTGGGGGGACAGGATTCACCCCTCCACTTT. It codes for CASSLGGQDSPLHF. The rearrangement uses TRBV28 and TRBJ1-6; TRBD1 matches at 8 bases. The germline CDR1 and CDR2 sequences are MDHEN and SYDVKM. With 3 bases clipped from V and 8 bases from J, the junction kept 3 bases outside the gene matches. This CDR3 has 14 residues.

The chain couples TRBV28 to TRBJ2-7; D is undetermined. Germline CDR1 MDHEN, CDR2 SYDVKM. There are 11 residues in the CDR3. The V end lost 3 bases, the J end lost 13 bases, and 13 bases lay between the germline ends. The CDR3 loop is CASSLGRAVYF. The DNA of the CDR3 is TGTGCCAGCAGTTTGGGCCGCGCTGTCTACTTC.

The chain couples TRBV11-2 to TRBJ2-5; 13 bases are shared with TRBD2. V dropped 5 bases and J dropped 6; count of bases not matched to a gene: 15. The CDR3 spans 18 residues. Germline CDR1 reads SGHAT; CDR2 reads FQNNGV. The CDR3 bases are TGTGCCAGCAGCGGAGGAGGACTAGCGGGGGCCCCCATGAAGACCCAGTACTTC. As protein: CASSGGGLAGAPMKTQYF.

This clone was seen a single time. The chain couples TRBV28 to TRBJ1-2; D is unresolved. CDR1 and CDR2 (germline): MDHEN, SYDVKM. CDR3 size: 11 residues. V lost 5 bases and J lost 6, with 7 bases in between. CDR3 sequence: CASSTRHGYTF. The CDR3 nucleotides read TGTGCCAGCAGTACGCGTCATGGCTACACCTTC.